This is a list of T cell receptor beta chains from one sample in a study of beta chain features in type 1 diabetes. TCRdb's copy holds only in-frame clones and misses some; the assay was immunoSEQ multiplex PCR. This repertoire shows hundreds of thousands of clones, roughly 13% found once; its top ten account for approximately 0.022%. Sequencing was done on a sample of naive CD4+ T cells from blood. Every receptor here comes from a man between 18 and 29 years old with type 1 diabetes. CDR3s include the opening cysteine and the closing phenylalanine or tryptophan. The D gene is left open where the match is weak. A clone size is listed for some rows: how often the clone was seen (once, few, many), or a class if it is expanded.

D: NA
V: TRBV5-1
J: TRBJ2-2
size: NA
DNA: TGCGCCAGCAGCTTTACAGGTCACACCGGGGAGCTGTTTTTT
CDR3: CASSFTGHTGELFF

D: NA
V: TRBV5-6
J: TRBJ1-2
size: few
DNA: TGTGCCAGCAGCACGTACACAGCTAACTATGGCTACACCTTC
CDR3: CASSTYTANYGYTF

D: NA
V: TRBV7-9
J: TRBJ1-2
size: few
DNA: TGTGCCAGCAGCCCGCGGACAGATTCTAACTATGGCTACACCTTC
CDR3: CASSPRTDSNYGYTF

D: NA
V: TRBV7-2
J: TRBJ2-7
size: few
DNA: TGTGCCAGCAGCTCCCAGGGGTTTGAGCAGTACTTC
CDR3: CASSSQGFEQYF

D: NA
V: TRBV27
J: TRBJ1-2
size: few
DNA: TGTGCCAGCAGTTTAGAGGGTTCTAACTATGGCTACACCTTC
CDR3: CASSLEGSNYGYTF

D: NA
V: TRBV25-1
J: TRBJ1-5
size: few
DNA: TGTGCCAGCAGTGAAGTGGGGGGCGGGCAGCCCCAGCATTTT
CDR3: CASSEVGGGQPQHF

D: NA
V: TRBV12-5
J: TRBJ1-1
size: NA
DNA: TGTGCTAGTGGTTTGTTTCAGGGCACTGAAGCTTTCTTT
CDR3: CASGLFQGTEAFF

D: NA
V: TRBV9
J: TRBJ2-3
size: few
DNA: TGTGCCAGCAGCGTAGGCTTGACAGATACGCAGTATTTT
CDR3: CASSVGLTDTQYF

D: NA
V: TRBV10-3
J: TRBJ2-5
size: few
DNA: TGTGCCATCAGTGAGTCCCCTAACGGAGAGACCCAGTACTTC
CDR3: CAISESPNGETQYF

D: NA
V: TRBV21-1
J: TRBJ2-7
size: few
DNA: TGTGCCAGCAGCTTCCGGGACAGGGAGTGTAAGGAGCAGTACTTC
CDR3: CASSFRDRECKEQYF

D: NA
V: TRBV30
J: TRBJ2-7
size: few
DNA: TGTGCCTGGAAATCAGGGGACCCCTACTACGAGCAGTACTTC
CDR3: CAWKSGDPYYEQYF

D: NA
V: TRBV7-9
J: TRBJ2-2
size: NA
DNA: TGTGCCAGCAGCTTCCCCGCTGGGAGCACCGGGGAGCTGTTTTTT
CDR3: CASSFPAGSTGELFF

D: NA
V: TRBV5-1
J: TRBJ1-1
size: NA
DNA: TGCGCCAGCAAGGATCAGAATATGAACACTGAAGCTTTCTTT
CDR3: CASKDQNMNTEAFF

D: TRBD1
V: TRBV4-1
J: TRBJ2-5
size: NA
DNA: TGCGCCAGCAGCCAAGGAGACAGGGGCCAAGAGACCCAGTACTTC
CDR3: CASSQGDRGQETQYF

D: NA
V: TRBV19
J: TRBJ1-4
size: NA
DNA: TGTGCCAGTAGTATAAGAGGGGACGGTGAAAAACTGTTTTTT
CDR3: CASSIRGDGEKLFF

D: TRBD1
V: TRBV18
J: TRBJ2-7
size: NA
DNA: TGTGCCAGCTCAACGGGACAGGGGGTGGACGAGCAGTACTTC
CDR3: CASSTGQGVDEQYF

D: NA
V: TRBV11-2
J: TRBJ2-7
size: few
DNA: TGTGCCAGCACCAAAAGGAGCGGGTCATCCTACGAGCAGTACTTC
CDR3: CASTKRSGSSYEQYF

D: TRBD1
V: TRBV6-5
J: TRBJ1-2
size: few
DNA: TGTGCCAGCAGTTACACCACAGGGGGGAAAGGCTATGGCTACACCTTC
CDR3: CASSYTTGGKGYGYTF

D: TRBD2
V: TRBV4-2
J: TRBJ2-3
size: few
DNA: TGTGCCAGCAGCCCCTCGACTAGCGGGGGAGATACGCAGTATTTT
CDR3: CASSPSTSGGDTQYF

D: NA
V: TRBV21-1
J: TRBJ2-6
size: few
DNA: TGTGCCAGCAGACAGACCGGGACAGGGTCTGGGGCCAACGTCCTGACTTTC
CDR3: CASRQTGTGSGANVLTF

D: NA
V: TRBV7-2
J: TRBJ2-3
size: NA
DNA: TGTGCCAGCAGTTACGCGGGGGCGAACACAGATACGCAGTATTTT
CDR3: CASSYAGANTDTQYF

D: NA
V: TRBV30
J: TRBJ1-4
size: few
DNA: TGTGCCTGGAGTTGGAACGCCGGGGAAAAACTGTTTTTT
CDR3: CAWSWNAGEKLFF

D: TRBD1
V: TRBV6-6
J: TRBJ2-3
size: NA
DNA: TGTGCCAGCACCAAAGGGCAGGGGGCAGATACGCAGTATTTT
CDR3: CASTKGQGADTQYF

D: NA
V: TRBV4-1
J: TRBJ2-3
size: NA
DNA: TGCGCCAGCAGCCAAGGGGAGGCAGATACGCAGTATTTT
CDR3: CASSQGEADTQYF

D: NA
V: TRBV18
J: TRBJ1-5
size: few
DNA: TGTGCCAGCTCACCAGAGGAGGGGGGTCAGCCCCAGCATTTT
CDR3: CASSPEEGGQPQHF

D: NA
V: TRBV12-2
J: TRBJ1-1
size: few
DNA: TGTGCAAGTCGCTTAACCGACAGGCCGAGGGAGGCTTTCTTT
CDR3: CASRLTDRPREAFF

D: NA
V: TRBV19
J: TRBJ2-2
size: NA
DNA: TGTGCCAGTAGTATACCTAGTGGCACCGGGGAGCTGTTTTTT
CDR3: CASSIPSGTGELFF

D: TRBD1
V: TRBV7-6
J: TRBJ1-1
size: NA
DNA: TGTGCCAGCAGCTTAACGGGACAGGGGACTGAAGCTTTCTTT
CDR3: CASSLTGQGTEAFF

D: NA
V: TRBV29-1
J: TRBJ1-2
size: NA
DNA: TGCAGCGTTGCCCTGTACTATGGCTACACCTTC
CDR3: CSVALYYGYTF

D: TRBD2
V: TRBV5-4
J: TRBJ2-7
size: few
DNA: TGTGCCAGCAGCTCCCCCGGGACTAACTCCTACGAGCAGTACTTC
CDR3: CASSSPGTNSYEQYF

D: NA
V: TRBV30
J: TRBJ1-5
size: few
DNA: TGTGCCTGGAGTGTACCACCAGGGACGAATCAGCCCCAGCATTTT
CDR3: CAWSVPPGTNQPQHF

D: NA
V: TRBV5-4
J: TRBJ2-1
size: few
DNA: TGTGCCAGCAGCAAGCTTGATAGATCCTACAATGAGCAGTTCTTC
CDR3: CASSKLDRSYNEQFF

D: NA
V: TRBV29-1
J: TRBJ1-2
size: NA
DNA: TGCAGCACCCGGGACCCCGAACCTTTAAATTATGGCTACACCTTC
CDR3: CSTRDPEPLNYGYTF

D: NA
V: TRBV30
J: TRBJ2-5
size: few
DNA: TGTGCCTGGAGTGTACTAAGGGGATCAGAGACCCAGTACTTC
CDR3: CAWSVLRGSETQYF

D: TRBD1
V: TRBV5-1
J: TRBJ1-1
size: NA
DNA: TGCGCCAGCAGCTCTTCGACAGGGGGAATGAACACTGAAGCTTTCTTT
CDR3: CASSSSTGGMNTEAFF

D: TRBD1
V: TRBV28
J: TRBJ2-5
size: NA
DNA: TGTGCCAGCAGTTATACAGGGGAAGAGACCCAGTACTTC
CDR3: CASSYTGEETQYF

D: TRBD1
V: TRBV6-5
J: TRBJ2-3
size: few
DNA: TGTGCCAGCAGGAGGGGACAGGGCACAGATACGCAGTATTTT
CDR3: CASRRGQGTDTQYF

D: NA
V: TRBV30
J: TRBJ2-7
size: few
DNA: TGTGCCTGGAGTTTCAGGGTGGCGCACGAGCAGTACTTC
CDR3: CAWSFRVAHEQYF

D: NA
V: TRBV13
J: TRBJ2-5
size: few
DNA: TGTGCCAGCAGCTCGCCTGTCCTGAGCGAAGAGACCCAGTACTTC
CDR3: CASSSPVLSEETQYF

D: TRBD1
V: TRBV30
J: TRBJ2-3
size: NA
DNA: TGTGCCTGGGGGGACAGGGTTCGGACAGATACGCAGTATTTT
CDR3: CAWGDRVRTDTQYF

D: NA
V: TRBV7-9
J: TRBJ2-5
size: NA
DNA: TGTGCCAGCAGCGGGCCCACCGAGACCCAGTACTTC
CDR3: CASSGPTETQYF

D: TRBD2
V: TRBV7-3
J: TRBJ2-7
size: few
DNA: TGTGCCAGCAGCTTAACGGCTAGCGGGGGCTACGAGCAGTACTTC
CDR3: CASSLTASGGYEQYF

D: TRBD1
V: TRBV30
J: TRBJ1-1
size: few
DNA: TGTGCCTGGAGGGAAGCAGGGGGCACTGAAGCTTTCTTT
CDR3: CAWREAGGTEAFF

D: NA
V: TRBV4-1
J: TRBJ1-3
size: few
DNA: TGCGCCAGCAGCCAAGATCAAAGCTCTGGAAACACCATATATTTT
CDR3: CASSQDQSSGNTIYF

D: TRBD1
V: TRBV7-9
J: TRBJ2-3
size: NA
DNA: TGTGCCAGCAGCTTAGCACAGGGGGCGAAAGATACGCAGTATTTT
CDR3: CASSLAQGAKDTQYF